The present entry profiles one TCR beta chain with its context. Between the trimmed V and J ends, which lost 6 bases and 1 base, there was a span of 19 bases. This CDR3 is built from 17 residues. The germline V gene encodes CDR1 MDHEN and CDR2 SYDVKM. The PCR contained 60 Vbeta and 13 Jbeta primers. Profiling relied on immunoSEQ multiplex PCR, and the TCRdb table lists in-frame clones only, not all of them. In the table there are about 96,000 clones, about 70% of which are singletons. These data originate in a study of cytomegalovirus exposure and HLA in healthy donors. This TCR was recovered from a female donor in good health and CMV-seropositive. Sequences were obtained from PBMCs. V gene TRBV28 combines with J gene TRBJ1-5; D is unclear. In nucleotides, the CDR3 is TGTGCCAGCAGCCCTCCTCCGGCGGTAAGGAGCAATCAGCCCCAGCATTTT. Its protein product is CASSPPPAVRSNQPQHF.